The clone carrying this TCR beta chain was detected only a few times. The data belong to a study of T cell changes during pregnancy in multiple sclerosis. The V gene end was trimmed by 3 bases and the J gene end by 0 bases; junction bases not matched to a gene: 6. This CDR3 has 17 amino acids. Germline V gene sequence: CDR1 SGHNT, CDR2 YYREEE (reference sequence). Sequenced by immunoSEQ multiplex PCR; TCRdb stores in-frame clones only, minus some. The sample records more than 20,000 clones, 90% to 95% being singletons. The receptor was derived from a female donor with multiple sclerosis, enrolled in a pregnancy study. The chain carries TRBV5-4 and TRBJ2-6; 7 nucleotides agree with TRBD1. The sample was CD8+ T cells from peripheral blood mononuclear cells, taken in the third trimester of pregnancy. The CDR3 nucleotides read TGTGCCAGCAGCTCGACAGGGAGCAGCTCTGGGGCCAACGTCCTGACTTTC. This translates into CASSSTGSSSGANVLTF.